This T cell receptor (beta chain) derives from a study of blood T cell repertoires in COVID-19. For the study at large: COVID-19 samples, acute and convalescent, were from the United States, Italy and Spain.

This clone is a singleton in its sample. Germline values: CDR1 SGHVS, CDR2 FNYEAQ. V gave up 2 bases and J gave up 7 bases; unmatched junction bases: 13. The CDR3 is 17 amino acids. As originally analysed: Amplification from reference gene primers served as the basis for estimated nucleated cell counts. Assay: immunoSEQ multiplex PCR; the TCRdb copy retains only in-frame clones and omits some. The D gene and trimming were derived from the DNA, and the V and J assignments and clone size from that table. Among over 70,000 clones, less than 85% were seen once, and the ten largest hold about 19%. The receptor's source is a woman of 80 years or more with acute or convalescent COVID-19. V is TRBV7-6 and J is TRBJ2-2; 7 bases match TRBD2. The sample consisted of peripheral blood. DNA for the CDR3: TGTGCCAGCAGCTTAAAGCAGCGTTACCGGGGGGTCGGGGAGCTGTTTTTT. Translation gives CASSLKQRYRGVGELFF.